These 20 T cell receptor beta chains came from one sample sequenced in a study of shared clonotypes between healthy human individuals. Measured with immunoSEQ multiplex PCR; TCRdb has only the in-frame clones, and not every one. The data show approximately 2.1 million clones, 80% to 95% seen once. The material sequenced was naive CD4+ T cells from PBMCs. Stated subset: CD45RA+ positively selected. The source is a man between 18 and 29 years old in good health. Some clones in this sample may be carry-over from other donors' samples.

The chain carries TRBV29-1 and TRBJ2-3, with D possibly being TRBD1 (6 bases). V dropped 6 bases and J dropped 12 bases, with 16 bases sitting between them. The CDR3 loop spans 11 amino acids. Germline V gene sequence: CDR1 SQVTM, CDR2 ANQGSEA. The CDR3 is CSVPRGHYQYF. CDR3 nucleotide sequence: TGCAGCGTCCCTCGGGGACATTATCAGTATTTT.

The CDR3 protein is CASSQESFTGELFF. The CDR3 bases are TGCGCCAGCAGCCAAGAATCCTTCACCGGGGAGCTGTTTTTT. The chain recombines TRBV4-3 with TRBJ2-2; D not certain. CDR1 and CDR2 from the germline V gene are LGHNA and YSLEER. Trimming took 0 bases from V and 4 from J, leaving 6 bases between them. CDR3 size: 14 residues.

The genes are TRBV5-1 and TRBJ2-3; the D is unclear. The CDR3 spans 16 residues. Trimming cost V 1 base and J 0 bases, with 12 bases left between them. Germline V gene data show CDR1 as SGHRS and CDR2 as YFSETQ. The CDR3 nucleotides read TGCGCCAGCAGCTTGTCCAGGCTCGAGAGCACAGATACGCAGTATTTT. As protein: CASSLSRLESTDTQYF.

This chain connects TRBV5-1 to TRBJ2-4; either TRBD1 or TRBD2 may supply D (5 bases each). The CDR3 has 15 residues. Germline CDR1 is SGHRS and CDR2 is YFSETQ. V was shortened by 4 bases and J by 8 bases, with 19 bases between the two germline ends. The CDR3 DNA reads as TGCGCCAGCAGCGGACCCGGGACCCTCGCGGACATTCAGTACTTC. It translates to CASSGPGTLADIQYF. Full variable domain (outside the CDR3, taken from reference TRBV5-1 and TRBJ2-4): KAGVTQTPRYLIKTRGQQVTLSCSPISGHRSVSWYQQTPGQGLQFLFEYFSETQRNKGNFPGRFSGRQFSNSRSEMNVSTLELGDSALYLCASSGPGTLADIQYFGAGTRLSVL.

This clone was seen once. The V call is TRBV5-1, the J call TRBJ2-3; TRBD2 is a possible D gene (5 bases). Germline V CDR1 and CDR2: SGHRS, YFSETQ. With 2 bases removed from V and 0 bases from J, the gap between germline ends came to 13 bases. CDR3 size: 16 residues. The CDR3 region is CASSFGDSASTDTQYF. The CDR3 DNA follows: TGCGCCAGCAGCTTTGGGGATAGCGCGAGCACAGATACGCAGTATTTT.

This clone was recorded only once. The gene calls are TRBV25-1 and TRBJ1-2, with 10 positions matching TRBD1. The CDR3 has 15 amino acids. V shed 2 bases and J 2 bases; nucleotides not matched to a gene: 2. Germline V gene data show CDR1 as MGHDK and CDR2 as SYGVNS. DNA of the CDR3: TGTGCCAGCAGTGAAAGGGACAGGGGAAACTATGGCTACACCTTC. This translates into CASSERDRGNYGYTF.

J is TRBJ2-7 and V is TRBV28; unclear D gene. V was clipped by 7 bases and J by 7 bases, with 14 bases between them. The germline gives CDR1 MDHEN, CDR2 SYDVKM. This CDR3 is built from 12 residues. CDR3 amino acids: CASTAGRYEQYF. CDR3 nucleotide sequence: TGTGCCAGCACCGCCGGGCGTTATGAGCAGTACTTC.

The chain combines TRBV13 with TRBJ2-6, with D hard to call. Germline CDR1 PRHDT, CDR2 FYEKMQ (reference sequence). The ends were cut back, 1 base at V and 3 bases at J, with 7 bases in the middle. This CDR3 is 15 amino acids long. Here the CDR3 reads CASSLVGVGANVLTF. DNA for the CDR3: TGTGCCAGCAGCTTAGTAGGTGTTGGGGCCAACGTCCTGACTTTC.

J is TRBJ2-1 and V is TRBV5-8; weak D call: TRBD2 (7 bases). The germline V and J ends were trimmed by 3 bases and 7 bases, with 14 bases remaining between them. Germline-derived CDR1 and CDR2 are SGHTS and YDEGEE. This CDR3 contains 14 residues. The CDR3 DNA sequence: TGTGCCAGCAGCTGGGGAGGGGGATTAAATGAGCAGTTCTTC. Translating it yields CASSWGGGLNEQFF.

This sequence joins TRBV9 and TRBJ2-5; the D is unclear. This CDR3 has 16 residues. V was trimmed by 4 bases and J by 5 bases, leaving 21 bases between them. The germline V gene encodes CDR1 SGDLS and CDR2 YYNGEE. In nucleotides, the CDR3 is TGTGCCAGCAGCCCCTCACTAACCTCCCCCCTCGAGACCCAGTACTTC. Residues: CASSPSLTSPLETQYF. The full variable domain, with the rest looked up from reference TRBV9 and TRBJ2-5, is DSGVTQTPKHLITATGQRVTLRCSPRSGDLSVYWYQQSLDQGLQFLIQYYNGEERAKGNILERFSAQQFPDLHSELNLSSLELGDSALYFCASSPSLTSPLETQYFGPGTRLLVL.

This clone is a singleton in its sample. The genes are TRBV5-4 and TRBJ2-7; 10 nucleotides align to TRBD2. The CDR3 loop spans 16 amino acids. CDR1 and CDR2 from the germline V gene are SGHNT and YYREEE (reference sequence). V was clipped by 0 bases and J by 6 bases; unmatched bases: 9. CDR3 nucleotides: TGTGCCAGCAGCTTGGCAAGAGCGGGAGGGCCGAGCGAGCAGTACTTC. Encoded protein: CASSLARAGGPSEQYF.

The CDR3 region has the DNA TGTGCCAGCTCACTACGGGACGGACAGACAGATACGCAGTATTTT. It yields the protein CASSLRDGQTDTQYF. V and J are TRBV18 and TRBJ2-3; tentatively, D is TRBD1 (6 bases). The CDR3 is made up of 15 amino acids. The germline V gene encodes CDR1 KGHSH and CDR2 LQKENI. V gave up 4 bases and J gave up 3 bases, with 14 bases separating them.

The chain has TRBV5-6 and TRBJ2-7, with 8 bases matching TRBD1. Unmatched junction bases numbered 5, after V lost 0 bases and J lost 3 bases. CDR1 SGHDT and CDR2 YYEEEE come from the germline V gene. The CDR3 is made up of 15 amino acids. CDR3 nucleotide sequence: TGTGCCAGCAGCTTGGGCCGGGACAGGTTCTACGAGCAGTACTTC. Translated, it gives CASSLGRDRFYEQYF.

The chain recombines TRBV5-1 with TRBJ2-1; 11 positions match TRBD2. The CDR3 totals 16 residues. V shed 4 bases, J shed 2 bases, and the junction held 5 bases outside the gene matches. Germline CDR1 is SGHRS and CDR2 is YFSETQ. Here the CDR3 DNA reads TGCGCCAGCAGCCCGATAGCGGGAGGGGCCTACAATGAGCAGTTCTTC. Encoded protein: CASSPIAGGAYNEQFF.

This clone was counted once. The CDR3 nucleotides are TGCAGCGTTGTATTCGGGGGGCAAGCTTTCTTT. This translates into CSVVFGGQAFF. J is TRBJ1-1 and V is TRBV29-1, with a possible D match to TRBD1 (6 bases). The CDR3 runs to 11 residues. Per the germline V gene, CDR1 is SQVTM and CDR2 is ANQGSEA. The V gene lost 4 bases and the J gene lost 9 bases, with 12 bases spanning the gap.

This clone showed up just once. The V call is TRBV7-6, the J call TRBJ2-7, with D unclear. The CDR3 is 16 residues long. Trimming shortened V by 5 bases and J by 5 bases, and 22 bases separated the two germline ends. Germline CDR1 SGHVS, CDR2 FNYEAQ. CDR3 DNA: TGTGCCAGCAGCCTACGGATTGACCCCGGGTGGAACGAGCAGTACTTC. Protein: CASSLRIDPGWNEQYF.

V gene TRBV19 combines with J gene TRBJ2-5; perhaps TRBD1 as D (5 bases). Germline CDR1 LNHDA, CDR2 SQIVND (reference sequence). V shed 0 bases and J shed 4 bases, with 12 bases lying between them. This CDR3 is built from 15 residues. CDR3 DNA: TGTGCCAGTAGTATAGATTCGGTCAGGGTAGAGACCCAGTACTTC. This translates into CASSIDSVRVETQYF.

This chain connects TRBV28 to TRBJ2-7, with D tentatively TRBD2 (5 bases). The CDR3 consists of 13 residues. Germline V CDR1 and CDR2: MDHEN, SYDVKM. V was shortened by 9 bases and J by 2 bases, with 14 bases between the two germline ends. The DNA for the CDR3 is TGTGCCAGTAGACTCTCCGGGACCTACGAGCAGTACTTC. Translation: CASRLSGTYEQYF.

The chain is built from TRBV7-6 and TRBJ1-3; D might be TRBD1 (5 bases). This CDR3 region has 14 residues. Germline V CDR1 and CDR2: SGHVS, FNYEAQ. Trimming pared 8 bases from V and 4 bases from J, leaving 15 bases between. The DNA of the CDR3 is TGTGCCAGCGCCCCCCAGGGAACGGGAAACACCATATATTTT. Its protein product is CASAPQGTGNTIYF.

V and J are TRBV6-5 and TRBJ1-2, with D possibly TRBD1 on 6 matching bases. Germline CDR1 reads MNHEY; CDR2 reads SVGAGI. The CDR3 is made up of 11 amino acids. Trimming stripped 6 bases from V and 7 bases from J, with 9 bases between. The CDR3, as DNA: TGTGCCAGCAGCCCAGGGGCTGGCTACACCTTC. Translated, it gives CASSPGAGYTF.